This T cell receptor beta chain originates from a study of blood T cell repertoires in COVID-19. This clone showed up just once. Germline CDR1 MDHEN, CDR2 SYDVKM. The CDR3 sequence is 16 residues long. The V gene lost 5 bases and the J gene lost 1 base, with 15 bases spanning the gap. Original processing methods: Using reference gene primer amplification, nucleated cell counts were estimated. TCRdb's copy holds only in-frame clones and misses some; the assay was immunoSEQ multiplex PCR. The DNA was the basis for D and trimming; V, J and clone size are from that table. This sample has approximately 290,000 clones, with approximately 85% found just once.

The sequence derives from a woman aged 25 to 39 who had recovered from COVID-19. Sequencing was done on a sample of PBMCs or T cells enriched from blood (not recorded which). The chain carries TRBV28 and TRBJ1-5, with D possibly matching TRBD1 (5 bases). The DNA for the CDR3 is TGTGCCAGCAGTCCTCCTCGGTACAGGAGCAATCAGCCCCAGCATTTT. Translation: CASSPPRYRSNQPQHF.